Each of the 13 T cell receptor beta chains below was sequenced from the same sample in a study of CD4 T cells in relation to SARS-CoV-2 and coronaviruses. For these TCRs, the target antigens are not known. This table comes from immunoSEQ multiplex PCR, and its TCRdb copy is limited to in-frame clones, with some not included. The table shows about 41,000 clones, with over 70% occurring only once. Source material: naive CD4+ T cells from PBMCs, cultured in vitro. The subset denotes: naive CD4+ T cells isolated by negative enrichment. The origin of the receptors is an adult with COVID-19.

The V call is TRBV12-3 or TRBV12-4, the J call TRBJ1-5, with D uncertain. The CDR3 is 12 amino acids. Trimming shortened V by 3 bases and J by 6 bases, and 6 bases separated the two germline ends. In nucleotides, the CDR3 is TGTGCCAGCAGTTTTGGAAGTCAGCCCCAGCATTTT. It encodes CASSFGSQPQHF.

The rearrangement joins TRBV7-2 to TRBJ2-7, with unresolved D. The CDR3 totals 13 residues. Per the germline V gene, CDR1 is SGHTA and CDR2 is FQGNSA. V gave up 3 bases and J gave up 4 bases, with 10 bases separating them. The DNA of the CDR3 is TGTGCCAGCAGCTTCGCGGCGCCGTACGAGCAGTACTTC. Its protein product is CASSFAAPYEQYF.

The chain uses TRBV9 and TRBJ2-3; D is uncertain. This CDR3 has 12 residues. The ends were cut back, 4 bases at V and 2 bases at J, with 5 bases in the middle. Germline loops: CDR1 SGDLS, CDR2 YYNGEE. Here the CDR3 DNA reads TGTGCCAGCAGCAAAGTCACAGATACGCAGTATTTT. Residues: CASSKVTDTQYF.

V usage is TRBV7-9 and J usage is TRBJ1-2; D unresolved. The CDR3 sequence is 13 residues long. With 1 base removed from V and 10 bases from J, the gap between germline ends came to 13 bases. Per the germline V gene, CDR1 is SEHNR and CDR2 is FQNEAQ (reference sequence). Written as DNA, the CDR3 is TGTGCCAGCAGCTTAGGGCCTCCAGACTCCTACACCTTC. As protein: CASSLGPPDSYTF.

This chain joins TRBV28 and TRBJ1-4, with D possibly being TRBD1 (5 bases). The CDR3 is 14 amino acids. V was pared by 4 bases and J by 7 bases, with 13 bases between. Germline V gives CDR1 MDHEN, CDR2 SYDVKM. The CDR3 sequence is CASSSFGAGEKLFF. The DNA of the CDR3 is TGTGCCAGCAGTTCATTTGGGGCGGGTGAAAAACTGTTTTTT.

The chain carries TRBV28 and TRBJ2-5, with D possibly TRBD2 on 6 matching bases. Per germline, CDR1 MDHEN and CDR2 SYDVKM. V was trimmed by 6 bases and J by 5 bases, leaving 7 bases between them. This CDR3 is 11 amino acids long. CDR3 in amino acids: CASSGGETQYF. In DNA form, the CDR3 reads TGTGCCAGCAGCGGAGGGGAGACCCAGTACTTC.

This clone showed up just a few times. The chain employs TRBV7-2 and TRBJ2-1; 7 positions agree with TRBD1. Losses at the gene ends were 6 bases for V and 5 bases for J; bases not matched to a gene: 7. The germline CDR1 and CDR2 sequences are SGHTA and FQGNSA. The CDR3 runs 14 residues. As DNA, the CDR3 is TGTGCCAGCAGACCGGGACAGACAAACAATGAGCAGTTCTTC. Translating gives CASRPGQTNNEQFF.

This clone was picked up a small number of times. The rearrangement links TRBV29-1 to TRBJ2-2; D perhaps matches TRBD1 (6 bases). V gave up 0 bases and J gave up 4 bases, with 15 bases separating them. The germline gives CDR1 SQVTM, CDR2 ANQGSEA. The CDR3 is 16 amino acids. The CDR3 DNA reads as TGCAGCGTTGAAGATCGCGCAGGGGTGGCCACCGGGGAGCTGTTTTTT. Translating it yields CSVEDRAGVATGELFF.

V and J are TRBV2 and TRBJ2-1; a weak D match, TRBD2 (5 bases). The CDR3 runs 16 residues. In germline, CDR1 is SNHLY, CDR2 FYNNEI. Trimming pared 3 bases from V and 0 bases from J, leaving 12 bases between. CDR3 in amino acids: CASSDPLVNSYNEQFF. The CDR3 DNA sequence: TGTGCCAGCAGTGATCCACTAGTGAACTCCTACAATGAGCAGTTCTTC. The full variable domain, with the rest looked up from reference TRBV2 and TRBJ2-1, is EPEVTQTPSHQVTQMGQEVILRCVPISNHLYFYWYRQILGQKVEFLVSFYNNEISEKSEIFDDQFSVERPDGSNFTLKIRSTKLEDSAMYFCASSDPLVNSYNEQFFGPGTRLTVL.

The CDR3 protein is CASSLAAETQYF. CDR3 coding DNA: TGTGCCAGCAGCTTAGCGGCCGAGACCCAGTACTTC. This sequence joins TRBV7-8 and TRBJ2-5; D gene ambiguous. Germline assignment: CDR1 SGHVS and CDR2 FQNEAQ. The CDR3 length is 12 residues. The V end was cut by 0 bases, the J end by 5 bases, with 4 bases between.

The CDR3 DNA follows: TGTGCCAGCAGTCAGGGGTGGCGGGAGATCAATGAGCAGTTCTTC. Residues: CASSQGWREINEQFF. The chain recombines TRBV6-6 with TRBJ2-1; possible D gene TRBD2, 7 bases. CDR1 and CDR2 from the germline V gene are MNHNY and SVGAGI (reference sequence). V lost 5 bases, J lost 6 bases, and 17 bases lay in between. The CDR3 totals 15 residues.

This clone is a singleton in its sample. V is TRBV3-1 (or the pseudogene TRBV3-2) and J is TRBJ2-7; D not resolved. The CDR3 runs to 14 residues. V was trimmed by 1 base and J by 5 bases, leaving 12 bases between them. CDR1 and CDR2 (germline): LGHDT, YNNKEL (reference sequence). CDR3 residues: CASSQGWTSDEQYF. The CDR3 DNA follows: TGTGCCAGCAGCCAAGGATGGACCTCAGACGAGCAGTACTTC.

The chain combines TRBV2 with TRBJ2-1; 10 bases match TRBD2. The CDR3 is 16 amino acids. V lost 6 bases to trimming and J lost 10 bases; unmatched junction nucleotides: 15. Germline V gene sequence: CDR1 SNHLY, CDR2 FYNNEI. CDR3 residues: CASSATTSGEISEQFF. DNA for the CDR3: TGTGCCAGCAGCGCAACTACTAGCGGGGAGATTTCGGAGCAGTTCTTC.